The rows below give T cell receptor beta chains drawn from one sample of a study of metastatic and nonmetastatic thyroid tumors. TCRdb called clones again from the PCR reads with MiXCR. The table shows roughly 22,000 clones, with around a third occurring only once. The sequenced sample was blood. Receptor source: a male donor with papillary thyroid cancer or a benign thyroid nodule (not recorded which). Some clones in this sample may be carry-over from other donors' samples. Both conserved end residues are part of each CDR3. The D gene is left open where the match is weak. Some rows mark clone size as missing; the rest say once, few, many or name a class of expanded clone.

V	D	J	size	CDR3	DNA
TRBV6-2/TRBV6-3	TRBD1	TRBJ1-2	medium-sized	CASSSGTVYGYTF	TGTGCCAGCAGTTCCGGGACAGTCTATGGCTACACCTTC
TRBV12-3/TRBV12-4	TRBD2	TRBJ2-2	many	CASSPVAGATGELFF	TGTGCCAGCAGCCCCGTAGCGGGAGCCACCGGGGAGCTGTTTTTT
TRBV11-3	NA	TRBJ2-2	NA	CASSLTTPGELFF	TGTGCCAGCAGCTTAACCACGCCAGGGGAGCTGTTTTTT
TRBV4-1	NA	TRBJ1-4	NA	CASSQEAGTQKLFF	TGCGCCAGCAGCCAAGAAGCCGGGACACAGAAACTGTTTTTT
TRBV10-2	NA	TRBJ2-7	few	CASSVGSSYEQYF	TGCGCCAGCAGTGTTGGAAGCTCCTACGAGCAGTACTTC
TRBV29-1	NA	TRBJ2-2	medium-sized	CSANVGTNTGELFF	TGCAGCGCTAACGTTGGGACGAACACCGGGGAGCTGTTTTTT
TRBV5-1	TRBD1	TRBJ1-2	NA	CASSLTGTGASLHGYTF	TGCGCCAGCAGCTTGACCGGGACAGGGGCTTCCCTCCATGGCTACACCTTC
TRBV20-1	TRBD1	TRBJ2-1	medium-sized	CSARDLYRGYHEQFF	TGCAGTGCTAGAGATCTGTACAGGGGGTACCATGAGCAGTTCTTC
TRBV28	NA	TRBJ2-2	NA	CASSTRVYGELFF	TGTGCCAGCAGTACTAGGGTATACGGGGAGCTGTTTTTT
TRBV7-3	NA	TRBJ1-1	many	CASSLGMNTEAFF	TGTGCCAGCAGCTTGGGCATGAACACTGAAGCTTTCTTT
TRBV6-1	NA	TRBJ2-3	NA	CASSTGDSTDTQYF	TGTGCCAGCAGTACAGGTGATTCCACAGATACGCAGTATTTT
TRBV19	NA	TRBJ1-6	NA	CASSFQGPYNSPLHF	TGTGCCAGTAGTTTTCAGGGACCCTATAATTCACCCCTCCACTTT
TRBV28	TRBD1	TRBJ1-5	NA	CASSLSGGGNQPQHF	TGTGCCAGCAGTTTGTCAGGGGGCGGCAATCAGCCCCAGCATTTT
TRBV20-1	TRBD2	TRBJ2-2	NA	CSARVGGRALTGELFF	TGCAGTGCTAGAGTGGGCGGGAGGGCCTTAACCGGGGAGCTGTTTTTT
TRBV20-1	NA	TRBJ1-1	medium-sized	CSAPTLRMNTEAFF	TGCAGTGCCCCCACCCTGAGGATGAACACTGAAGCTTTCTTT
TRBV3-1	NA	TRBJ1-4	few	CASSHGGREEKLFF	TGTGCCAGCAGCCACGGCGGGCGGGAGGAAAAACTGTTTTTT
TRBV6-1	NA	TRBJ1-2	NA	CASSDTGCTF	TGTGCCAGCAGTGATACAGGGTGCACCTTC
TRBV20-1	TRBD2	TRBJ2-5	NA	CSARIAGDGETQYF	TGCAGTGCTAGAATAGCGGGAGACGGGGAGACCCAGTACTTC
TRBV18	NA	TRBJ2-7	NA	CASSPDTSYEQYF	TGTGCCAGCTCACCCGACACCTCCTACGAGCAGTACTTC
TRBV4-1	NA	TRBJ1-1	once	CASSQQDGLTEAFF	TGCGCCAGCAGCCAACAGGACGGACTCACTGAAGCTTTCTTT
TRBV20-1	NA	TRBJ1-5	NA	CSARDDVSLGNQPQHF	TGCAGTGCTAGAGACGACGTAAGTCTTGGCAATCAGCCCCAGCATTTT
TRBV20-1	NA	TRBJ1-2	NA	CSARDYEDGLNYGGYTF	TGCAGTGCTAGAGATTATGAGGACGGACTTAACTATGGCGGCTACACCTTC
TRBV20-1	NA	TRBJ2-7	NA	CSARGGGYEQYF	TGCAGTGCTAGAGGTGGCGGGTACGAGCAGTACTTC
TRBV20-1	NA	TRBJ1-6	NA	CSASTAETVTGSSPLHF	TGCAGTGCTAGCACGGCTGAGACAGTCACGGGGAGTTCACCCCTCCACTTT
TRBV5-5	NA	TRBJ2-7	NA	CASSYLVGEQYF	TGTGCCAGCAGCTACCTGGTGGGGGAGCAGTACTTC
TRBV28	NA	TRBJ2-3	few	CASRDITDTQYF	TGTGCCAGCAGGGACATTACAGATACGCAGTATTTT
TRBV12-3/TRBV12-4	TRBD1	TRBJ1-6	medium-sized	CASRLRTGNNSPLHF	TGTGCCAGCAGACTTCGGACAGGGAATAATTCACCCCTCCACTTT
TRBV5-1	TRBD1	TRBJ1-2	NA	CASRVTGDYGYTF	TGCGCCAGCAGGGTAACAGGGGACTATGGCTACACCTTC
TRBV10-3	TRBD1	TRBJ2-3	NA	CAISPGDRGLTDTQYF	TGTGCCATCAGTCCAGGGGACAGGGGACTCACAGATACGCAGTATTTT
TRBV30	TRBD1	TRBJ1-5	NA	CAWTGGREPQHF	TGTGCCTGGACAGGGGGCAGGGAGCCCCAGCATTTT
TRBV27	NA	TRBJ2-7	medium-sized	CASSLSGIGDYEQYF	TGTGCCAGCAGTCTCTCCGGGATCGGTGACTACGAGCAGTACTTC
TRBV6-1	NA	TRBJ1-1	few	CASSDYREVNTEAFF	TGTGCCAGCAGTGACTACAGGGAGGTGAACACTGAAGCTTTCTTT
TRBV19	NA	TRBJ2-1	many	CASSIPGFSYNEQFF	TGTGCCAGTAGTATCCCGGGGTTCTCCTACAATGAGCAGTTCTTC
TRBV20-1	NA	TRBJ2-3	medium-sized	CSASTGIPTDTQYF	TGCAGTGCTAGTACCGGGATACCCACAGATACGCAGTATTTT
TRBV5-1	TRBD1	TRBJ2-5	NA	CASSLGIRGLRETQYF	TGCGCCAGCAGCTTGGGTATCAGGGGGCTACGGGAGACCCAGTACTTC
TRBV28	TRBD2	TRBJ2-7	NA	CASRGLAGAYEQYF	TGTGCCAGCAGGGGACTAGCGGGAGCGTACGAGCAGTACTTC
TRBV10-1	TRBD1	TRBJ2-2	few	CATAGQENTGELFF	TGCGCCACCGCCGGACAGGAGAACACCGGGGAGCTGTTTTTT
TRBV5-1	NA	TRBJ2-7	few	CASSEMGAVIHEQYF	TGCGCCAGCTCCGAAATGGGGGCGGTGATCCACGAGCAGTACTTC
TRBV7-9	NA	TRBJ2-7	many	CASSLAGGATYEQYF	TGTGCCAGCAGCTTAGCGGGGGGTGCCACCTACGAGCAGTACTTC
TRBV7-3	TRBD2	TRBJ2-2	many	CASSKTSGANTGELFF	TGTGCCAGCAGTAAGACTAGCGGAGCGAACACCGGGGAGCTGTTTTTT
TRBV5-1	NA	TRBJ2-3	medium-sized	CASSLATGNTDTQYF	TGCGCCAGCAGCTTGGCGACAGGAAACACAGATACGCAGTATTTT
TRBV19	TRBD1	TRBJ2-7	few	CASSGRQGYEQYF	TGTGCCAGTAGTGGACGACAGGGCTACGAGCAGTACTTC
TRBV6-2/TRBV6-3	TRBD1	TRBJ1-1	medium-sized	CASSPGQLNTEAFF	TGTGCCAGCAGTCCGGGACAGCTGAACACTGAAGCTTTCTTT
TRBV5-1	NA	TRBJ1-3	NA	CASSESVGSGNTIYF	TGCGCCAGCAGCGAGTCCGTGGGCTCTGGAAACACCATATATTTT
TRBV11-2	NA	TRBJ1-4	many	CASSEQVFNEKLFF	TGTGCCAGCAGTGAACAAGTCTTTAATGAAAAACTGTTTTTT
TRBV5-1	NA	TRBJ1-2	few	CASSLDGKGYTF	TGCGCCAGCAGCTTGGACGGCAAAGGGTACACCTTC
TRBV6-1	NA	TRBJ1-1	few	CASSGRMNTEAFF	TGTGCCAGCAGCGGACGTATGAACACTGAAGCTTTCTTT
TRBV6-1	NA	TRBJ1-5	medium-sized	CASSRTGRDQPQHF	TGTGCCAGCAGCAGAACAGGGCGCGATCAGCCCCAGCATTTT